The 30 T cell receptor beta chains reported below all come from one sample, sequenced in a study of shared clonotypes between healthy human individuals. This table comes from immunoSEQ multiplex PCR, and its TCRdb copy is limited to in-frame clones, with some not included. The table lists some 2 million clones, 85% to 95% of them singletons. The material sequenced was naive CD4+ T cells sorted from blood. Sample subset: CD45RA+ positively selected. These receptors were taken from a man between 18 and 29 years old in good health.

The genes are TRBV7-3 and TRBJ2-3, with TRBD1 matching 11 bases. The CDR3 contains 15 residues. Per the germline V gene, CDR1 is SGHTA and CDR2 is FQGTGA. V lost 2 bases to trimming and J lost 5 bases; unmatched junction nucleotides: 3. The CDR3 sequence is CASSLGQGAGDTQYF. Here the CDR3 DNA reads TGTGCCAGCAGCTTAGGACAGGGGGCAGGAGATACGCAGTATTTT.

J is TRBJ2-1 and V is TRBV6-4; 12 bases are a match to TRBD2. Germline CDR1 is MRHNA and CDR2 is SNTAGT. This CDR3 is built from 15 residues. The trim removed 2 bases at V and 7 bases at J, leaving 3 bases unmatched. CDR3 amino acids: CASSDGLAGKNEQFF. The CDR3 DNA sequence: TGTGCCAGCAGTGACGGACTAGCGGGAAAGAATGAGCAGTTCTTC.

This chain joins TRBV5-4 and TRBJ2-3; TRBD2 matches at 13 bases. After removal of 4 bases from V and 6 bases from J, the junction contained 8 bases not matched to a gene. The CDR3 is made up of 16 amino acids. Per the germline V gene, CDR1 is SGHNT and CDR2 is YYREEE (reference sequence). In DNA, the CDR3 is TGTGCCAGCAGCACTACCCGACTAGCGGGGGGTGATACGCAGTATTTT. Translated, it gives CASSTTRLAGGDTQYF. Using reference TRBV5-4 and TRBJ2-3 for the parts outside the CDR3, the full variable domain is ETGVTQSPTHLIKTRGQQVTLRCSSQSGHNTVSWYQQALGQGPQFIFQYYREEENGRGNFPPRFSGLQFPNYSSELNVNALELDDSALYLCASSTTRLAGGDTQYFGPGTRLTVL.

The gene calls are TRBV28 and TRBJ1-5; no reliable D call. Trimming shortened V by 6 bases and J by 9 bases, and 9 bases separated the two germline ends. This CDR3 contains 11 residues. Germline CDR1 and CDR2: MDHEN and SYDVKM. CDR3 DNA sequence: TGTGCCAGCAGCCAGAGAGGGCCCCAGCATTTT. Translated, it gives CASSQRGPQHF.

The V gene is TRBV4-3, the J gene TRBJ2-2, with 11 bases aligning to TRBD2. This CDR3 has 20 amino acids. V lost 0 bases and J lost 6; bases outside the gene matches: 15. CDR1 and CDR2 from the germline V gene are LGHNA and YSLEER. The CDR3 DNA sequence: TGCGCCAGCAGCCAAGAGATGGGGGGCGTGGGACTAGCGGTGGCCGGGGAGCTGTTTTTT. Protein product: CASSQEMGGVGLAVAGELFF.

This chain connects TRBV4-3 to TRBJ1-2, with 7 nucleotides matching TRBD1. This CDR3 comprises 15 residues. V shed 0 bases, J shed 4 bases, and the junction held 5 bases outside the gene matches. Germline V gene lookup returns CDR1 LGHNA and CDR2 YSLEER. The CDR3 DNA is TGCGCCAGCAGCCAAGACGACAGGGACCTCTATGGCTACACCTTC. It codes for CASSQDDRDLYGYTF.

This chain links TRBV6-5 with TRBJ2-2; D is perhaps TRBD1 (5 bases). The CDR3 consists of 15 residues. Looked up from germline, CDR1 is MNHEY and CDR2 is SVGAGI. Trimming pared 5 bases from V and 2 bases from J, leaving 12 bases between. The CDR3 sequence: CASSTDRLNTGELFF. The CDR3 bases are TGTGCCAGCAGTACCGACAGACTTAACACCGGGGAGCTGTTTTTT.

Concerning this clone itself: At the DNA level, this CDR3 is encoded by other sequences in the same sample as well. The chain couples TRBV6-4 to TRBJ1-5; D gene uncertain. The CDR3 spans 13 residues. The ends were cut back, 6 bases at V and 0 bases at J, with 6 bases in the middle. Germline CDR1 reads MRHNA; CDR2 reads SNTAGT. DNA for the CDR3: TGTGCCAGCAGCCGAGATAGCAATCAGCCCCAGCATTTT. The encoded protein is CASSRDSNQPQHF.

This sequence joins TRBV7-2 and TRBJ2-7; 13 bases match TRBD2. This CDR3 spans 16 amino acids. The V and J ends lost 5 bases and 2 bases, in that order; junction bases with no gene match: 6. Germline V gene lookup returns CDR1 SGHTA and CDR2 FQGNSA. The DNA for the CDR3 is TGTGCCAGCAGCCCGCGCGGGACTAGCGGGACCTACGAGCAGTACTTC. As protein: CASSPRGTSGTYEQYF.

The V call is TRBV5-4, the J call TRBJ2-1; 7 bases line up with TRBD2. The CDR3 spans 15 residues. V shed 0 bases, J shed 4 bases, and the junction held 4 bases outside the gene matches. The germline gives CDR1 SGHNT, CDR2 YYREEE (reference sequence). For the CDR3, the DNA is TGTGCCAGCAGCTTGGGCGGGAGCCTGTACAATGAGCAGTTCTTC. This sequence encodes CASSLGGSLYNEQFF.

Of note for this clone: The identical CDR3 is also encoded by other nucleotide sequences in the sample. V usage is TRBV6-1 and J usage is TRBJ1-5; D not resolved. This CDR3 has 14 residues. Per germline, CDR1 MNHNS and CDR2 SASEGT. V was clipped by 3 bases and J by 3 bases, with 9 bases between them. The CDR3 loop is CASSETADNQPQHF. The CDR3 DNA sequence: TGTGCCAGCAGTGAGACGGCAGACAATCAGCCCCAGCATTTT.

The V call is TRBV2, the J call TRBJ1-6, with a possible D match to TRBD1 (5 bases). The CDR3 totals 14 residues. Per the germline V gene, CDR1 is SNHLY and CDR2 is FYNNEI. V was clipped by 6 bases and J by 9 bases, with 15 bases between them. CDR3 sequence: CASSVDPGTSPLHF. The CDR3 DNA sequence: TGTGCCAGCAGCGTCGACCCAGGGACTTCACCCCTCCACTTT.

This chain connects TRBV19 to TRBJ2-3, with 8 bases aligning to TRBD2. The germline gives CDR1 LNHDA, CDR2 SQIVND (reference sequence). The trim removed 4 bases at V and 5 bases at J, leaving 2 bases unmatched. The CDR3 covers 13 residues. The DNA of the CDR3 is TGTGCCAGTAGTAAGACTAGCGTAGATACGCAGTATTTT. Protein product: CASSKTSVDTQYF.

The CDR3 nucleotides are TGTGCCTGGAGTGATACAGGGCGTGGTACGCAGTATTTT. Its protein product is CAWSDTGRGTQYF. This chain joins TRBV30 and TRBJ2-3, with D tentatively TRBD1 (6 bases). Per germline, CDR1 GTSNPN and CDR2 SVGIG (reference sequence). This CDR3 spans 13 amino acids. Trimming removed 1 base at V and 8 bases at J, with 13 bases between.

This chain uses TRBV11-2 with TRBJ2-7; unclear D gene. CDR3 size: 12 residues. The germline V gene encodes CDR1 SGHAT and CDR2 FQNNGV. Trimming pared 5 bases from V and 7 bases from J, leaving 12 bases between. For the CDR3, the DNA is TGTGCCAGCAGCCCCCGCCGGCAAGAGCAGTACTTC. Protein: CASSPRRQEQYF.

This clone was counted between two and nine times. The V call is TRBV7-8, the J call TRBJ1-2, with D tentatively TRBD1 (6 bases). The ends were cut back, 1 base at V and 6 bases at J, with 15 bases in the middle. This CDR3 has 15 amino acids. CDR1 and CDR2 from the germline V gene are SGHVS and FQNEAQ. In nucleotides, the CDR3 is TGTGCCAGCAGCTTAGGAGTTCAGGGGTGGGATGGCTACACCTTC. Amino acids: CASSLGVQGWDGYTF. The full variable domain, completed using reference TRBV7-8 and TRBJ1-2, is GAGVSQSPRYKVAKRGQDVALRCDPISGHVSLFWYQQALGQGPEFLTYFQNEAQLDKSGLPSDRFFAERPEGSVSTLKIQRTQQEDSAVYLCASSLGVQGWDGYTFGSGTRLTVV.

The CDR3 here is CASRLGPGGHEQYF. CDR3 DNA: TGTGCCAGCCGATTGGGTCCAGGGGGCCACGAGCAGTACTTC. The V call is TRBV7-9, the J call TRBJ2-7; TRBD1 matches at 8 bases. After removal of 8 bases from V and 5 bases from J, the junction contained 11 bases not matched to a gene. CDR1 SEHNR and CDR2 FQNEAQ come from the germline V gene (reference sequence). This CDR3 has 14 residues.

The chain is built from TRBV18 and TRBJ1-4; weak D call: TRBD1 (5 bases). From germline, CDR1 is KGHSH and CDR2 LQKENI. The length of the CDR3 is 14 residues. V was cut by 3 bases and J by 8 bases, with 13 bases left in between. CDR3 residues: CASSPDRGAEKLFF. The CDR3 region has the DNA TGTGCCAGCTCACCGGACCGGGGCGCGGAAAAACTGTTTTTT. Drawing the rest from reference TRBV18 and TRBJ1-4, the complete variable domain is NAGVMQNPRHLVRRRGQEARLRCSPMKGHSHVYWYRQLPEEGLKFMVYLQKENIIDESGMPKERFSAEFPKEGPSILRIQQVVRGDSAAYFCASSPDRGAEKLFFGSGTQLSVL.

This sequence joins TRBV5-1 and TRBJ1-1; weak D call: TRBD1 (5 bases). Trimming pared 5 bases from V and 1 base from J, leaving 18 bases between. Germline-derived CDR1 and CDR2 are SGHRS and YFSETQ. The CDR3 contains 16 residues. The CDR3 here is CASSQGGGWRNTEAFF. The DNA for the CDR3 is TGCGCCAGCAGTCAGGGTGGCGGTTGGAGGAACACTGAAGCTTTCTTT.

The rearrangement joins TRBV18 to TRBJ1-1; tentatively, D is TRBD1 (5 bases). Trimming left V 3 bases short and J 4 bases short, with 12 bases between. The CDR3 length is 14 residues. Germline CDR1 and CDR2: KGHSH and LQKENI. The CDR3 coding sequence is TGTGCCAGCTCACCGCAATACGGGACCACTGAAGCTTTCTTT. It codes for CASSPQYGTTEAFF.

The chain joins TRBV6-6 to TRBJ1-1, with a possible D match to TRBD1 (5 bases). The CDR3 is made up of 16 amino acids. Trimming pared 0 bases from V and 5 bases from J, leaving 16 bases between. The germline CDR1 and CDR2 sequences are MNHNY and SVGAGI (reference sequence). CDR3 sequence (DNA): TGTGCCAGCAGTTACTCCCTTACAGGACGCGGGACTGAAGCTTTCTTT. It encodes CASSYSLTGRGTEAFF.

The genes are TRBV18 and TRBJ2-7; 8 bases are shared with TRBD2. This CDR3 has 17 residues. Germline V gene data show CDR1 as KGHSH and CDR2 as LQKENI. V lost 0 bases, J lost 2 bases, and 9 bases stayed unmatched. Here the CDR3 DNA reads TGTGCCAGCTCACCACCCTACACGACTAGCGTAACCTACGAGCAGTACTTC. Translation gives CASSPPYTTSVTYEQYF.

The chain's CDR3 is CASSDPGGTEAFF. CDR3 sequence (DNA): TGCGCCAGCAGTGACCCCGGAGGCACTGAAGCTTTCTTT. The chain recombines TRBV10-1 with TRBJ1-1; D is ambiguous. The CDR3 covers 13 residues. Trimming stripped 3 bases from V and 4 bases from J, with 9 bases between. Looked up from germline, CDR1 is WNHNN and CDR2 is SYGVQD (reference sequence).

This chain joins TRBV7-9 and TRBJ2-7, with no clear D. The CDR3 length is 13 residues. Germline V gene sequence: CDR1 SEHNR, CDR2 FQNEAQ (reference sequence). Trimming shortened V by 0 bases and J by 7 bases, and 10 bases separated the two germline ends. The CDR3 region is CASSLAILDEQYF. The CDR3 nucleotides are TGTGCCAGCAGCTTAGCTATCCTGGATGAGCAGTACTTC. Variable domain in full (rest from reference TRBV7-9 and TRBJ2-7): DTGVSQNPRHKITKRGQNVTFRCDPISEHNRLYWYRQTLGQGPEFLTYFQNEAQLEKSRLLSDRFSAERPKGSFSTLEIQRTEQGDSAMYLCASSLAILDEQYFGPGTRLTVT.

The rearrangement uses TRBV6-6 and TRBJ1-1; D is undetermined. The length of the CDR3 is 15 residues. Germline V gives CDR1 MNHNY, CDR2 SVGAGI (reference sequence). Trimming took off 0 bases at V and 3 bases at J, with 11 bases between the two ends. The CDR3 DNA follows: TGTGCCAGCAGTTACTCTCCGGGGTACGACACTGAAGCTTTCTTT. It encodes CASSYSPGYDTEAFF.

The chain couples TRBV28 to TRBJ1-2; a weak D match, TRBD1 (6 bases). Looked up from germline, CDR1 is MDHEN and CDR2 is SYDVKM. The CDR3 consists of 16 residues. The ends were cut back, 7 bases at V and 2 bases at J, with 20 bases in the middle. In DNA, the CDR3 is TGTGCCAGCATCCCGGCGTTGGGAGGGGGGAACTATGGCTACACCTTC. Protein: CASIPALGGGNYGYTF.

This chain uses TRBV7-9 with TRBJ1-1, with D possibly being TRBD1 (5 bases). Germline values: CDR1 SEHNR, CDR2 FQNEAQ (reference sequence). This CDR3 spans 14 amino acids. V was cut by 5 bases and J by 11 bases, with 21 bases left in between. Here the CDR3 DNA reads TGTGCCAGCAGCAAGAGCATGGCCCCGGGACTGGCTTTCTTT. This encodes CASSKSMAPGLAFF.

This chain uses TRBV7-9 with TRBJ1-5; the match to TRBD1 covers 7 bases. The germline V gene has CDR1 SEHNR and CDR2 FQNEAQ (reference sequence). With V trimmed by 1 base and J by 2 bases, 2 bases remained unmatched. The CDR3 contains 15 residues. CDR3 nucleotide sequence: TGTGCCAGCAGCTTAGAGGGGACAGGCAATCAGCCCCAGCATTTT. The encoded protein is CASSLEGTGNQPQHF.

The chain combines TRBV29-1 with TRBJ2-3; D might be TRBD1 (6 bases). V was pared by 5 bases and J by 6 bases, with 9 bases between. The germline V gene has CDR1 SQVTM and CDR2 ANQGSEA. The CDR3 consists of 11 residues. CDR3 sequence: CSVRDRDTQYF. The CDR3, as DNA: TGCAGCGTTAGAGACAGGGATACGCAGTATTTT.

The V and J genes are TRBV7-9 and TRBJ2-5, with a weak D call TRBD1 (7 bases). The V and J ends lost 5 bases and 2 bases respectively, with 15 bases between them. The germline V gene has CDR1 SEHNR and CDR2 FQNEAQ (reference sequence). CDR3 length equals 15 residues. The CDR3 spells CASSPGSGGQETQYF. CDR3 bases: TGTGCCAGCAGCCCGGGGTCAGGGGGGCAAGAGACCCAGTACTTC.